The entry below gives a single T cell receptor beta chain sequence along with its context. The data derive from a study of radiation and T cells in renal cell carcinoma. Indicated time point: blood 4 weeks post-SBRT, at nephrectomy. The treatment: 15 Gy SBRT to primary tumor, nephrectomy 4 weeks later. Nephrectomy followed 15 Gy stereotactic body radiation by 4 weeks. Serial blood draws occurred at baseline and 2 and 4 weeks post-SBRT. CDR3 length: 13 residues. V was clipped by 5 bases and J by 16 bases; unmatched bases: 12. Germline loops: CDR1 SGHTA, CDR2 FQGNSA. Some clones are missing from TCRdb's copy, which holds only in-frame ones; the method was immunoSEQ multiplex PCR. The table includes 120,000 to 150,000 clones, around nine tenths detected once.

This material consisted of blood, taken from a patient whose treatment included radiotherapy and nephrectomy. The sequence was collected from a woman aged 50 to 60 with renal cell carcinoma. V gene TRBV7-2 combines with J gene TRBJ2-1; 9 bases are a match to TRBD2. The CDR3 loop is CASSPGRGGVGFF. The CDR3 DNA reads TGTGCCAGCAGCCCCGGACGCGGGGGGGTCGGTTTCTTC.